These 23 T cell receptor beta chains were sequenced from one sample in a study of OX40 agonist ivuxolimab in advanced cancers. Sequencing was performed with immunoSEQ multiplex PCR; in TCRdb, only in-frame clones are kept and a portion is missing. The repertoire has around 72,000 clones, 80% to 90% of them found once; the top ten carry 0.94%. The sample in question was CD4+ or CD8+ T cells sorted from blood, obtained in a trial of the OX40 agonist ivuxolimab. These receptors were taken from an adult with an advanced solid tumor such as melanoma, head and neck, liver or kidney cancer.

This sequence joins TRBV23-1 and TRBJ2-5, with D possibly TRBD2 on 5 matching bases. The J call may not be correct, given that the DNA end is closer to TRBJ2-7. TRBV23-1 has ORF status, its function being uncertain. CDR3 length: 16 residues. The CDR3 protein is CASSHKRPATPYEQYF. CDR3 nucleotides: TGCGCCAGCAGTCATAAGCGGCCCGCCACCCCTTACGAGCAGTACTTC.

V and J are TRBV7-9 and TRBJ2-3; perhaps TRBD2 as D (5 bases). The germline V and J ends were trimmed by 3 bases and 6 bases, with 10 bases remaining between them. CDR1 SEHNR and CDR2 FQNEAQ come from the germline V gene (reference sequence). The CDR3 extends over 13 amino acids. The CDR3 sequence is CASSFSDSDTQYF. The DNA for the CDR3 is TGTGCCAGCAGCTTCTCGGACTCCGATACGCAGTATTTT.

CDR3 sequence: CASSQAGGWYEQYF. The CDR3 region has the DNA TGTGCCAGCAGCCAAGCCGGGGGCTGGTACGAGCAGTACTTC. The rearrangement joins TRBV14 to TRBJ2-7, with D possibly being TRBD1 or TRBD2 (6 bases each). The germline CDR1 and CDR2 sequences are SGHDN and FVKESK. The CDR3 has 14 amino acids. V lost 1 base to trimming and J lost 4 bases, with 11 bases between them.

The genes are TRBV29-1 and TRBJ2-7; 9 nucleotides align to TRBD1. The ends lost 5 bases at V and 6 bases at J; junction bases unmatched: 5. This CDR3 is built from 12 residues. CDR1 is SQVTM, CDR2 ANQGSEA, per germline. CDR3 nucleotides: TGCAGCGTTCCCGGGACAGGGTTCGAGCAGTACTTC. It translates to CSVPGTGFEQYF.

The chain joins TRBV9 to TRBJ2-6; D gene unclear. The germline CDR1 and CDR2 sequences are SGDLS and YYNGEE. The CDR3 contains 17 residues. V lost 0 bases and J 0 bases, leaving 10 bases between the germline ends. The CDR3 DNA sequence: TGTGCCAGCAGCGTAGGAGTGGGAAGCTCTGGGGCCAACGTCCTGACTTTC. Its translation: CASSVGVGSSGANVLTF.

This clone has more than one count but fewer than ten. The rearrangement links TRBV28 to TRBJ1-1; no clear D. Trimming pared 5 bases from V and 5 bases from J, leaving 9 bases between. CDR3 length equals 12 residues. CDR1 is MDHEN, CDR2 SYDVKM, per germline. The CDR3 protein is CASSLKGTEAFF. The CDR3, as DNA: TGTGCCAGCAGTCTCAAGGGTACTGAAGCTTTCTTT.

The CDR3 region has the DNA TGTGCCAGCAGCGTAGGGCCTAGCGGGGGGGCCAAAGAGACCCAGTACTTC. This sequence encodes CASSVGPSGGAKETQYF. The chain joins TRBV9 to TRBJ2-5; TRBD2 matches 12 bases. The CDR3 covers 17 residues. The V and J ends lost 0 bases and 3 bases, in that order; junction bases with no gene match: 6. Germline assignment: CDR1 SGDLS and CDR2 YYNGEE.

The chain carries TRBV19 and TRBJ2-3, with 8 positions matching TRBD2. Germline V gives CDR1 LNHDA, CDR2 SQIVND (reference sequence). This CDR3 spans 15 amino acids. Trimming removed 4 bases from V and 3 bases from J; junction bases left unmatched: 6. CDR3 in DNA: TGTGCCAGTAGTACCAGCGGGAGCCGGACAGATACGCAGTATTTT. Its translation: CASSTSGSRTDTQYF.

The chain couples TRBV7-8 to TRBJ2-1; 11 bases fit TRBD2. The CDR3 runs to 18 residues. CDR1 SGHVS and CDR2 FQNEAQ come from the germline V gene. J gave up 6 bases and V 4 bases, and 14 bases lay outside the gene matches. CDR3 protein: CASSSRTGLAGGPNEQFF. The CDR3 coding sequence is TGTGCCAGCAGCTCACGCACGGGGCTAGCGGGGGGCCCCAATGAGCAGTTCTTC.

This clone was detected once. This rearrangement joins TRBV18 to TRBJ2-6, with D possibly TRBD2 on 6 matching bases. V dropped 2 bases and J dropped 8 bases, with 7 bases sitting between them. Germline assignment: CDR1 KGHSH and CDR2 LQKENI. This CDR3 region has 13 residues. CDR3 in DNA: TGTGCCAGCTCACCAGGGGGGACCAACGTCCTGACTTTC. Translating gives CASSPGGTNVLTF.

The chain couples TRBV29-1 to TRBJ2-3; no firm D call. Trimming removed 4 bases at V and 4 bases at J, with 9 bases between. The CDR3 spans 12 residues. Looked up from germline, CDR1 is SQVTM and CDR2 is ANQGSEA. CDR3 coding DNA: TGCAGCGTTGGTCAGAGACCAGATACGCAGTATTTT. As protein: CSVGQRPDTQYF.

V usage is TRBV18 and J usage is TRBJ1-2, with a tentative D call TRBD1 (6 bases). Trimming took 4 bases from V and 1 from J, leaving 13 bases between them. The CDR3 length is 15 residues. CDR1 and CDR2 from the germline V gene are KGHSH and LQKENI. The CDR3 DNA is TGTGCCAGCTCACGGGGGCGGACAGATAACTATGGCTACACCTTC. It specifies CASSRGRTDNYGYTF.

The genes are TRBV28 and TRBJ2-2; D could derive from TRBD1 or TRBD2 (6 bases each). V was pared by 6 bases and J by 1 base, with 9 bases between. CDR1 is MDHEN and CDR2 is SYDVKM in the germline V gene. This CDR3 contains 14 residues. This CDR3 is CASRGGQNTGELFF. In DNA, the CDR3 is TGTGCCAGCAGGGGGGGACAGAACACCGGGGAGCTGTTTTTT.

This sequence joins TRBV28 and TRBJ2-1; weak D call: TRBD2 (5 bases). CDR3 length: 16 amino acids. The V end was cut by 2 bases, the J end by 8 bases, with 19 bases between. Germline V lookup: CDR1 MDHEN, CDR2 SYDVKM. The chain's CDR3 is CASSLEIGLQRHEQFF. CDR3 nucleotide sequence: TGTGCCAGCAGTTTAGAGATTGGACTCCAGCGCCATGAGCAGTTCTTC.

Only one count was recorded for this clone. V usage is TRBV7-8 and J usage is TRBJ2-3; 9 nucleotides agree with TRBD2. This CDR3 has 15 residues. Germline V lookup: CDR1 SGHVS, CDR2 FQNEAQ. J lost 6 bases, V lost 5 bases, and 9 bases had no gene match. The CDR3 is CASSDSGTSPDTQYF. CDR3 in DNA: TGTGCCAGCAGCGACTCCGGGACTAGCCCCGATACGCAGTATTTT.

The V and J genes are TRBV6-5 and TRBJ2-3, with D possibly matching TRBD1 (5 bases). Trimming removed 6 bases at V and 4 bases at J, with 14 bases between. Germline V lookup: CDR1 MNHEY, CDR2 SVGAGI. The CDR3 is 14 amino acids. This CDR3 reads CASSRTRSSDTQYF. The CDR3, as DNA: TGTGCCAGCAGCCGGACAAGAAGTTCAGATACGCAGTATTTT.

This clone has a handful of counts. The V call is TRBV10-3, the J call TRBJ2-2; the match to TRBD1 covers 7 bases. Germline V gene sequence: CDR1 ENHRY, CDR2 SYGVKD. The CDR3 sequence is 14 residues long. The V and J ends lost 6 bases and 5 bases, in that order; junction bases with no gene match: 6. The CDR3 protein is CAIREKQGTGELFF. The CDR3 nucleotides are TGTGCCATCAGGGAAAAACAGGGGACCGGGGAGCTGTTTTTT.

The chain joins TRBV11-2 to TRBJ2-5; TRBD2 is a possible D gene (5 bases). Near its end, the DNA agrees better with TRBJ2-7, so the J call may be wrong. The V gene's germline CDR1 is SGHAT and CDR2 FQNNGV. This CDR3 is built from 13 residues. The CDR3 region is CASSFGVSYEQYF. CDR3 bases: TGTGCCAGCAGCTTCGGGGTGTCCTACGAGCAGTACTTC.

J is TRBJ2-1 and V is TRBV5-5; perhaps TRBD2 as D (6 bases). The ends were cut back, 3 bases at V and 5 bases at J, with 12 bases in the middle. Looked up from germline, CDR1 is SGHKS and CDR2 is YYEKEE (reference sequence). This CDR3 is 14 amino acids long. DNA of the CDR3: TGTGCCAGCAGCTCGTACGGGACTCACAATGAGCAGTTCTTC. Amino acids: CASSSYGTHNEQFF.

Notes on this clone: Compared with germline, one end of the junction differs, possibly owing to a read error. The chain links TRBV7-7 to TRBJ2-7, with TRBD1 matching 9 bases. Germline V gene data show CDR1 as SSHAT and CDR2 as FNYEAQ (reference sequence). This CDR3 spans 14 amino acids. In nucleotides, the CDR3 is TGTGCTAGCAGCTCGGGACAGGGAGGGGGCGAGCAGTACTTC. Residues: CASSSGQGGGEQYF.

The chain carries TRBV6-6 and TRBJ2-3, with D maybe TRBD1 (5 bases). Germline CDR1 is MNHNY and CDR2 is SVGAGI (reference sequence). With 2 bases removed from V and 2 bases from J, the gap between germline ends came to 8 bases. The CDR3 is made up of 14 amino acids. CDR3 bases: TGTGCCAGCAGTTACCAGGGTGCCACAGATACGCAGTATTTT. Its translation is CASSYQGATDTQYF.

This chain uses TRBV28 with TRBJ1-1, with D possibly matching TRBD1 (5 bases). The CDR3 is made up of 15 amino acids. V was cut by 6 bases and J by 5 bases, with 19 bases left in between. CDR1 is MDHEN and CDR2 is SYDVKM in the germline V gene. The chain's CDR3 is CASRGGTRSWTEAFF. The CDR3 DNA follows: TGTGCCAGCAGGGGGGGGACGCGGAGTTGGACTGAAGCTTTCTTT.

This chain connects TRBV28 to TRBJ1-2; a weak D match, TRBD1 (6 bases). The germline V and J ends were trimmed by 3 bases and 8 bases, with 19 bases remaining between them. The CDR3 runs 15 residues. The germline CDR1 and CDR2 sequences are MDHEN and SYDVKM. CDR3 loop: CASSFAPVGGDGYTF. The CDR3 DNA sequence: TGTGCCAGCAGTTTTGCCCCAGTTGGGGGCGACGGCTACACCTTC.